The 19 T cell receptor beta chains in this list originate from one sample, sequenced in a study of regulatory T cells in long-lasting Graves disease. Time point denoted: newly diagnosed GD, antithyroid drugs for less than 3 months. RNA extracted from PBMCs served as the sequencing template. Arm-PCR of CDR3 regions with iRepertoire HTBI primers generated TCR beta libraries. TCRdb analysed the multiplex PCR reads with MiXCR anew, one entry per CDR3 protein. The data contain a few hundred thousand distinct CDR3 sequences, 11% to 15% of them singletons. The sample also formed part of further work on T cells in Graves' hyperthyroidism and ophthalmopathy.

Material: peripheral blood mononuclear cells (PBMCs), obtained at new diagnosis, from a patient treated with antithyroid drugs. The source of these receptors is a woman in her 50s with Graves disease.

The chain couples TRBV7-2 to TRBJ2-3; D might be TRBD2 (6 bases). The CDR3 covers 15 residues. V was pared by 5 bases and J by 3 bases, with 15 bases between. Germline CDR1 reads SGHTA; CDR2 reads FQGNSA. The CDR3: CASSRTGGGTDTQYF. The CDR3 nucleotides are TGTGCCAGCAGCCGCACGGGTGGGGGGACAGATACGCAGTATTTT.

This clonotype has ten or more counts. The rearrangement uses TRBV27 and TRBJ1-2; D remains ambiguous. The CDR3 runs to 14 residues. Germline assignment: CDR1 MNHEY and CDR2 SMNVEV (reference sequence). V was clipped by 6 bases and J by 2 bases, with 13 bases between them. The CDR3 protein is CASRLSVGNYGYTF. DNA of the CDR3: TGTGCCAGCAGACTATCGGTGGGAAACTATGGCTACACCTTC.

This clonotype was seen many times. V and J are TRBV27 and TRBJ1-2; D is ambiguous. CDR1 is MNHEY and CDR2 is SMNVEV in the germline V gene (reference sequence). CDR3 size: 13 residues. Trimming removed 5 bases at V and 3 bases at J, with 10 bases between. CDR3 amino acids: CASSHSPDYGYTF. The CDR3 DNA follows: TGTGCCAGCAGTCATTCCCCTGACTATGGCTACACCTTC.

The chain uses TRBV18 and TRBJ2-1, with D uncertain. Germline CDR1 reads KGHSH; CDR2 reads LQKENI. With 0 bases removed from V and 2 bases from J, the gap between germline ends came to 11 bases. The CDR3 is 16 amino acids. The CDR3 DNA is TGTGCCAGCTCACCACCGGTCCGCTATGCCTACAATGAGCAGTTCTTC. Translated, it gives CASSPPVRYAYNEQFF. The variable domain in full, completed from reference TRBV18 and TRBJ2-1, reads NAGVMQNPRHLVRRRGQEARLRCSPMKGHSHVYWYRQLPEEGLKFMVYLQKENIIDESGMPKERFSAEFPKEGPSILRIQQVVRGDSAAYFCASSPPVRYAYNEQFFGPGTRLTVL.

This chain uses TRBV2 with TRBJ1-2; D possibly corresponds to TRBD1 (5 bases). This CDR3 has 13 amino acids. Deletions cut 6 bases from V and 4 bases from J, with 12 bases between. The V gene's germline CDR1 is SNHLY and CDR2 FYNNEI. The CDR3 sequence is CASSSTGRYGYTF. The CDR3 DNA is TGTGCCAGCAGCAGTACAGGACGCTATGGCTACACCTTC.

In this sample, this clonotype turned up a few times. The rearrangement joins TRBV27 to TRBJ2-3; possible D gene TRBD2, 6 bases. This CDR3 is 15 amino acids long. V was pared by 4 bases and J by 4 bases, with 15 bases between. CDR1 MNHEY and CDR2 SMNVEV come from the germline V gene (reference sequence). The CDR3 loop is CASSSPTSFPDTQYF. The CDR3 DNA is TGTGCCAGCAGTTCCCCGACTAGTTTCCCAGATACGCAGTATTTT.

In this sample, this clonotype turned up many times. The chain carries TRBV18 and TRBJ2-7; 11 bases map to TRBD2. The CDR3 consists of 15 residues. Germline V gene lookup returns CDR1 KGHSH and CDR2 LQKENI. V gave up 5 bases and J gave up 0 bases; unmatched junction bases: 3. The CDR3: CASSSTSGVSYEQYF. CDR3 bases: TGTGCCAGCTCATCGACTAGCGGGGTCTCCTACGAGCAGTACTTC.

On this clonotype: A read error may explain this, as a much larger clone is one base away. CDR3 sequence reads: CASYTRGEGNQPQHF. The DNA of the CDR3 is TGTGCCAGCTATACAAGAGGGGAAGGCAATCAGCCCCAGCATTTT. This chain links TRBV6-1 with TRBJ1-5; possibly TRBD1 for D (5 bases). Germline CDR1 and CDR2: MNHNS and SASEGT. The CDR3 sequence is 15 residues long. Trimming took 8 bases from V and 2 from J, leaving 16 bases between them.

This clonotype was picked up many times. The chain employs TRBV6-2 or TRBV6-3 and TRBJ1-1; maybe TRBD1 (5 bases). Trimming removed 5 bases from V and 5 bases from J, with 15 bases in between. This CDR3 is built from 14 residues. CDR1 and CDR2 (germline): MNHEY, SVGEGT. This CDR3 reads CASSERTGGTEAFF. CDR3 sequence (DNA): TGTGCCAGCAGTGAGCGTACGGGGGGAACTGAAGCTTTCTTT.

The chain couples TRBV7-9 to TRBJ2-2; D not certain. Looked up from germline, CDR1 is SEHNR and CDR2 is FQNEAQ (reference sequence). Trimming shortened V by 4 bases and J by 5 bases, and 17 bases separated the two germline ends. The CDR3 sequence is 16 residues long. The CDR3 DNA follows: TGTGCCAGCAGCTATCTCACGGGCCCCGGGACCGGGGAGCTGTTTTTT. Its protein product is CASSYLTGPGTGELFF.

In its sample, this clonotype was seen many times. CDR3 sequence reads: CASSFRGETQYF. CDR3 sequence (DNA): TGTGCCAGCAGCTTCAGGGGAGAGACCCAGTACTTC. This sequence joins TRBV5-6 and TRBJ2-5; D may be TRBD1 (6 bases). Germline-derived CDR1 and CDR2 are SGHDT and YYEEEE. The length of the CDR3 is 12 residues. V lost 2 bases, J lost 4 bases, and 6 bases lay in between.

There are many counts of this clonotype. This chain connects TRBV2 to TRBJ2-1; 7 positions agree with TRBD2. This CDR3 contains 13 residues. CDR1 is SNHLY and CDR2 is FYNNEI in the germline V gene. V shed 7 bases, J shed 8 bases, and the junction held 8 bases outside the gene matches. As DNA, the CDR3 is TGTGCCAGCACCGCGGGAGAGGAGTATGAGCAGTTCTTC. It is translated as CASTAGEEYEQFF.

This clonotype showed up many times. The chain employs TRBV5-1 and TRBJ2-2; the match to TRBD2 covers 7 bases. The CDR3 loop spans 16 amino acids. Germline V gene data show CDR1 as SGHRS and CDR2 as YFSETQ. The junction had 5 bases not matched to a gene; V was cut back by 0 bases and J by 3 bases. CDR3 in DNA: TGCGCCAGCAGCTTGGCCGATCGGGAGGACACCGGGGAGCTGTTTTTT. Protein sequence: CASSLADREDTGELFF.

Many counts were recorded for this clonotype. The chain recombines TRBV12-3 or TRBV12-4 with TRBJ2-6; D remains ambiguous. Trimming took off 7 bases at V and 1 base at J, with 8 bases between the two ends. The CDR3 extends over 14 amino acids. CDR3 DNA: TGTGCCAGCACCTCTTGGTCTGGGGCCAACGTCCTGACTTTC. Residues: CASTSWSGANVLTF.

This rearrangement joins TRBV11-2 to TRBJ1-3; D unclear. The CDR3 length is 14 residues. V lost 4 bases and J 0 bases, leaving 7 bases between the germline ends. The germline gives CDR1 SGHAT, CDR2 FQNNGV. CDR3 amino acids: CASSSSLSGNTIYF. In nucleotides, the CDR3 is TGTGCCAGCAGCTCCTCCCTCTCTGGAAACACCATATATTTT.

The table lists this clonotype with many counts. The rearrangement joins TRBV10-1 to TRBJ2-2, with 10 bases matching TRBD2. The trim removed 0 bases at V and 1 base at J, leaving 5 bases unmatched. Germline V gene data show CDR1 as WNHNN and CDR2 as SYGVQD (reference sequence). The CDR3 totals 18 residues. DNA for the CDR3: TGCGCCAGCAGTGAGTCCGCTAGCGGGAGAGGGAACACCGGGGAGCTGTTTTTT. Its protein is CASSESASGRGNTGELFF.

There are many counts of this clonotype. The rearrangement uses TRBV7-8 and TRBJ2-7, with TRBD2 matching 13 bases. Germline CDR1 and CDR2: SGHVS and FQNEAQ. This CDR3 is built from 16 residues. Losses at the gene ends were 5 bases for V and 5 bases for J; bases not matched to a gene: 9. This chain's CDR3 is CASSKRLAGGGDEQYF. The CDR3 DNA reads as TGTGCCAGCAGCAAACGACTAGCGGGAGGCGGCGACGAGCAGTACTTC.

This clonotype showed up many times. The chain combines TRBV7-2 with TRBJ2-1; possible D gene TRBD2, 6 bases. The CDR3 extends over 17 amino acids. Looked up from germline, CDR1 is SGHTA and CDR2 is FQGNSA. V was shortened by 5 bases and J by 4 bases, with 21 bases between the two germline ends. Here the CDR3 reads CASSQNGRGGKYNEQFF. For the CDR3, the DNA is TGTGCCAGCAGCCAAAATGGGAGAGGCGGGAAATACAATGAGCAGTTCTTC.

This clonotype came up once. This rearrangement joins TRBV28 to TRBJ1-5; 8 nucleotides agree with TRBD1. Trimming removed 6 bases from V and 2 bases from J; junction bases left unmatched: 6. Germline assignment: CDR1 MDHEN and CDR2 SYDVKM. CDR3 length equals 15 residues. CDR3 loop: CASRQPGQGNQPQHF. The DNA of the CDR3 is TGTGCCAGCAGGCAACCGGGACAGGGCAATCAGCCCCAGCATTTT.